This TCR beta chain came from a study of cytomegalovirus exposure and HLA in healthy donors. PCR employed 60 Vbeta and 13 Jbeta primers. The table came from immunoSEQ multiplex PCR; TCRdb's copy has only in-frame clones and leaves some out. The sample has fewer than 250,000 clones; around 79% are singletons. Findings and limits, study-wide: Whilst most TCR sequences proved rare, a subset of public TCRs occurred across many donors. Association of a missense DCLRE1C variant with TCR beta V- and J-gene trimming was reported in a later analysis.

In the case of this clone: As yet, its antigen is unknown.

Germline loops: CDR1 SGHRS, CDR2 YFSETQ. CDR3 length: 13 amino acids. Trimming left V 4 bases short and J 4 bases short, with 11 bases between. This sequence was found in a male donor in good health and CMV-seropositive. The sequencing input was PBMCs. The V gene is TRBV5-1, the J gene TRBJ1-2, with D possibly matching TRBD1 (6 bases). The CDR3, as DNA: TGCGCCAGCAGCCAAACAGGGAGCTATGGCTACACCTTC. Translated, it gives CASSQTGSYGYTF.